The T cell receptor beta chain described here comes from a study of blood T cell repertoires in acute mononucleosis (dated by TCRdb to the early 2020s). Broadly, across the study: Acute-phase samples, which represented the primary response, were collected within 2 weeks of symptom onset. In acute infection, YVL-BR-specific cells made up a mean of about 2.1% of blood CD8 T cells and GLC-BM-specific cells made up a mean of around 1.1%. The mean blood EBV load was 3.8 log10 genome copies per million B cells in acute infection and under 3 at convalescence. Results the study describes overall, beyond this receptor: The cohort comprised only three donors, so group averages rested on very few individuals. Both chains appeared to be involved in GLC-BM selection, with public TCRbeta motifs on BV14-BJ2 and BV20-BJ1 being observed alongside a TCRalpha motif on AV5-AJ31. The low acute-to-convalescent clonotype overlap might be partly explained by sampling error, because only a fraction of each donor's blood was analyzed. Only approximately 10% of unique acute clonotypes persisted into convalescence, yet these made up most of the response; new diverse de novo clonotypes seemingly replaced the rest.

Sequences MNHEY (CDR1) and SMNVEV (CDR2) are obtained from the germline V gene (reference sequence). The junction carries 4 bases between V and J, which are trimmed by 0 bases and 3 bases respectively. The CDR3 covers 13 residues, taking in both the cysteine and the phenylalanine. Only CDR3 DNA is held: 39 bases, read in frame from base 1. For TCR profiling, total RNA from no fewer than 10,000 sorted tetramer+ CD8 T cells was reverse transcribed into cDNA. CDR3 regions were PCR-amplified with primers annealing to V and J regions, and unique molecular identifiers were added to track templates. TCRalpha and TCRbeta chains were profiled using the immunoSEQ platform, including its sequencing and error-correction standards. On the authors' methods: Clonal copy numbers were corrected for sequencing and PCR errors, and IMGT conventions were followed to define CDR3s. Analysis was restricted to productive rearrangements and was performed with immunoSEQ Analyzer versions 2.0 and 3.0, and gene-pairing frequencies were further processed in Microsoft Excel. Circos plots were used to display V-J pairings, and MEME together with a custom motifSearch program was used to find CDR3 motifs. The probability of generation of TCR sequences was calculated using the OLGA algorithm. Clonotypes found at both visits were termed persistent, clonotypes found only in the acute phase were termed nonpersistent, and clonotypes found only at convalescence were termed de novo. An amino acid clonotype used by more than one donor was defined as a public TCR. TCRdb retrieved this table from immuneACCESS and kept in-frame rearrangements only. Not all clones are present; in checked studies, unresolved V genes account for under half, and no reason is known for the remainder. The V and J calls and the clone size are those of that table, but D and trimming were determined from the DNA. The sample yields under 3,000 clones; roughly two thirds were counted once. Approximately 49% of the sample is taken by the ten largest.

This sample's time point label indicates: acute infectious mononucleosis, at clinical presentation within 2 weeks of symptom onset (visit 1). CD8 T cell responses to two immunodominant EBV epitopes, BRLF1 109 (YVL-BR) and BMLF1 280 (GLC-BM), were tracked in the study over primary infection. A positive serum heterophile antibody test together with EBV viral capsid antigen-specific IgM pointed to primary EBV infection. Magnetic positive selection (MACS) was first used to enrich total CD8 T cells from PBMCs. A FACSAria III was used to sort live CD3+ CD8+ tetramer+ cells to over 95% purity. Cell sorting used a PE-conjugated tetramer carrying the BMLF1 280-288 peptide. TCR repertoires of EBV epitope-specific CD8 T cells were deep-sequenced directly ex vivo after tetramer sorting, at acute infection and at convalescence. The donors were a few individuals between about 18 and 29 years old who had clinical acute infectious mononucleosis along with laboratory evidence of primary EBV infection. Heparinized peripheral blood was collected once when donors presented clinically with mononucleosis symptoms and a second time roughly 6 months afterward. PBMCs were isolated by Ficoll-Paque density gradient centrifugation.

This clone registers as large (0.1 to 1%) within its sample. One base away there is no much larger clone; base qualities are not given. The sequence derives from a woman aged 18 to 35 with infectious mononucleosis caused by EBV. The chain is encoded by TRBV27 joined to TRBJ2-3, with the D gene not clear enough to name. Sequenced material: EBV GLC epitope tetramer+ CD8+ T cells sorted from PBMCs, taken during acute infectious mononucleosis. The cell subset or site label, read with the paper, signifies: CD8 T cells binding tetramer with EBV BMLF1 280-288 peptide (GLC-BM). At the DNA level, the sequence is TGTGCCAGCAGTTTATCTCGAACAGATACGCAGTATTTT. This encodes CASSLSRTDTQYF.